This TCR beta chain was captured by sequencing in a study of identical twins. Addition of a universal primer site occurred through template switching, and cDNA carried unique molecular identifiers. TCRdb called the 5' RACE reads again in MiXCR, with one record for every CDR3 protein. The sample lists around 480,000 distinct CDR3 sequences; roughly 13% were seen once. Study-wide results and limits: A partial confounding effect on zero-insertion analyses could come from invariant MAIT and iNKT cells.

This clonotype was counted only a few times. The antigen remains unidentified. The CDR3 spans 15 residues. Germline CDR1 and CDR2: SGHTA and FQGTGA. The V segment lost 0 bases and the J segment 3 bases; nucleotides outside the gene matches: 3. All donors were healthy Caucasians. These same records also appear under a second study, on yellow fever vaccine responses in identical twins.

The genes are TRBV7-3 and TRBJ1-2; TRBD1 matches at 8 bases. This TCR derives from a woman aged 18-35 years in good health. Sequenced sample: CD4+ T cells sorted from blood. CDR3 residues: CASSLTGTGDYGYTF. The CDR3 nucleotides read TGTGCCAGCAGCTTAACCGGGACAGGAGACTATGGCTACACCTTC.